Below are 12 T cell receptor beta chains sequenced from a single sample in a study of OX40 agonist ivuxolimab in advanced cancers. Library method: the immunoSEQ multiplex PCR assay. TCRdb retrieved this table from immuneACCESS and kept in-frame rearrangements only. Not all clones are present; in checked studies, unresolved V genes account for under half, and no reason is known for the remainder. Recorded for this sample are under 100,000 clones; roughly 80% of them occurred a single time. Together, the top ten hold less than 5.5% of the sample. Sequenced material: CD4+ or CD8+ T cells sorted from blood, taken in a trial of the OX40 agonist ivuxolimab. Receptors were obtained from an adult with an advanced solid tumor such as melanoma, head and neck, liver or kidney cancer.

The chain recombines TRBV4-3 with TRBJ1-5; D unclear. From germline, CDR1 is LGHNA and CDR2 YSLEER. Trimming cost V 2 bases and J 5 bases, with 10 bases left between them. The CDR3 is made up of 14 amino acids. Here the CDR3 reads CASSQHGSDQPQHF. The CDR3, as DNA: TGCGCCAGCAGCCAACATGGGTCCGATCAGCCCCAGCATTTT.

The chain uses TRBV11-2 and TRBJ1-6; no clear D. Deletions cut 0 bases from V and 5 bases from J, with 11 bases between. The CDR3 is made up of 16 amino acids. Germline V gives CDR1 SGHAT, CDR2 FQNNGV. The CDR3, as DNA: TGTGCCAGCAGCTTAGATCGGCAATTGCATAATTCACCCCTCCACTTT. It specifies CASSLDRQLHNSPLHF.

CDR3 DNA: TGTGCCAGCAGCTTTACAGGGGAAAGGGGCGAAAAACTGTTTTTT. Protein product: CASSFTGERGEKLFF. The rearrangement joins TRBV7-2 to TRBJ1-4, with 7 bases identical to TRBD1. Germline CDR1 and CDR2: SGHTA and FQGNSA. This CDR3 is built from 15 residues. J lost 8 bases, V lost 3 bases, and 9 bases had no gene match.

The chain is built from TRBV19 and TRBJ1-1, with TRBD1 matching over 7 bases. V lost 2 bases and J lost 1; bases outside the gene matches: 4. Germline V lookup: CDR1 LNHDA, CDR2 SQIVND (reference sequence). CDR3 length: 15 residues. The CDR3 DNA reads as TGTGCCAGTAGTATATCGGGGACAGCGAACACTGAAGCTTTCTTT. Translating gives CASSISGTANTEAFF. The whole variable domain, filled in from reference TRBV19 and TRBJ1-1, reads DGGITQSPKYLFRKEGQNVTLSCEQNLNHDAMYWYRQDPGQGLRLIYYSQIVNDFQKGDIAEGYSVSREKKESFPLTVTSAQKNPTAFYLCASSISGTANTEAFFGQGTRLTVV.

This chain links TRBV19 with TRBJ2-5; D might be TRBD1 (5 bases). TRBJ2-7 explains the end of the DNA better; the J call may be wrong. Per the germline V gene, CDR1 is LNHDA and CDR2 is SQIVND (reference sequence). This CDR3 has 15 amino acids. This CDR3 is CASSSTGLGSYEQYF. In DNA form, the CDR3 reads TGTGCCAGTAGTTCAACAGGTCTTGGGTCCTACGAGCAGTACTTC.

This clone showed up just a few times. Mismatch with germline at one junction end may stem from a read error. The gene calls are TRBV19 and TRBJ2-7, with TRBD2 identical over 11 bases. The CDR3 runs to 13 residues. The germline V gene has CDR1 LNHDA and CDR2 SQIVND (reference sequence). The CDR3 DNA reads TGTGCGAGTAGCGGGAGGGCTACCTACGAGCAGTACTTC. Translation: CASSGRATYEQYF.

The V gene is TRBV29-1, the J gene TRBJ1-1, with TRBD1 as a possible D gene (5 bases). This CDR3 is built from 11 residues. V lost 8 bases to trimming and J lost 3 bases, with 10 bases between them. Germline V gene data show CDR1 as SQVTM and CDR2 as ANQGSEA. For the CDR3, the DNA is TGCAGCTTTGTGGGGGACACTGAAGCTTTCTTT. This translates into CSFVGDTEAFF.

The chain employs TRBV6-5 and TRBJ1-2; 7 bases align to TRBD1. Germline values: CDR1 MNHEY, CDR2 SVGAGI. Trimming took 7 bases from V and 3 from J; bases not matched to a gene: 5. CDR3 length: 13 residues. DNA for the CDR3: TGTGCCAGCAAGGGGACAGACCACTATGGCTACACCTTC. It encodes CASKGTDHYGYTF.

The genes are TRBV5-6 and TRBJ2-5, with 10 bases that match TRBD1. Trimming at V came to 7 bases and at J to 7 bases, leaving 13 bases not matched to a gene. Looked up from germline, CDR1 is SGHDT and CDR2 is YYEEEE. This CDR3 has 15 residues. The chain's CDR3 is CASVSGRTGGGTQYF. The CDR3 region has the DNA TGTGCCAGCGTGTCCGGGAGGACAGGGGGAGGGACCCAGTACTTC.

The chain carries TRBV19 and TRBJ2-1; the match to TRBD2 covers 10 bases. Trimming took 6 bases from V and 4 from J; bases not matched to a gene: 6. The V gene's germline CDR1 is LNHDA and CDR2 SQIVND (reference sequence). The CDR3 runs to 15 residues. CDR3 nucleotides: TGTGCCAGTAGCCCCCCAGCGGGAGGGTACAATGAGCAGTTCTTC. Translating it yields CASSPPAGGYNEQFF.

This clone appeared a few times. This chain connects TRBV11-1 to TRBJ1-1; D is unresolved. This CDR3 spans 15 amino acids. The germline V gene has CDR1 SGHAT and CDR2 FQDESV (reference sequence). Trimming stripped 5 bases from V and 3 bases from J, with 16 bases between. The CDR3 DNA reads TGTGCCAGCAGCCTGGGCCGAGGGCTCGACACTGAAGCTTTCTTT. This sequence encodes CASSLGRGLDTEAFF.

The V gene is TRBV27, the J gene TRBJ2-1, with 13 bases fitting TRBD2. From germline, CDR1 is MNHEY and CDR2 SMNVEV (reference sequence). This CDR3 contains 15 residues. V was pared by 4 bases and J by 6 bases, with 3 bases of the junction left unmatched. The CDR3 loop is CASSSGTSGINEQFF. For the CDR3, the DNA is TGTGCCAGCAGTTCCGGGACTAGCGGGATCAATGAGCAGTTCTTC.